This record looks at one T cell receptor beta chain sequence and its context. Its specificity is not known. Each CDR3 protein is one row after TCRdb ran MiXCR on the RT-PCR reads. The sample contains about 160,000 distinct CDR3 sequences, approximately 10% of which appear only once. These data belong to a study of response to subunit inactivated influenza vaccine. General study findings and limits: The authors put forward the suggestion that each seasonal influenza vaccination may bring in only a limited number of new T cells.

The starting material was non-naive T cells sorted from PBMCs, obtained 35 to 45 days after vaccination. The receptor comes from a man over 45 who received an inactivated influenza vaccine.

DNA of the CDR3: TGCGCCAGCAGCGCCGGGACAGGGTATGAAAAACTGTTTTTT. It yields the protein CASSAGTGYEKLFF. The rearrangement uses TRBV4-1 and TRBJ1-4, with 9 bases that match TRBD1. J gave up 6 bases and V 5 bases, and 4 bases lay outside the gene matches. The CDR3 covers 14 residues. CDR1 and CDR2 from the germline V gene are MGHRA and YSYEKL.